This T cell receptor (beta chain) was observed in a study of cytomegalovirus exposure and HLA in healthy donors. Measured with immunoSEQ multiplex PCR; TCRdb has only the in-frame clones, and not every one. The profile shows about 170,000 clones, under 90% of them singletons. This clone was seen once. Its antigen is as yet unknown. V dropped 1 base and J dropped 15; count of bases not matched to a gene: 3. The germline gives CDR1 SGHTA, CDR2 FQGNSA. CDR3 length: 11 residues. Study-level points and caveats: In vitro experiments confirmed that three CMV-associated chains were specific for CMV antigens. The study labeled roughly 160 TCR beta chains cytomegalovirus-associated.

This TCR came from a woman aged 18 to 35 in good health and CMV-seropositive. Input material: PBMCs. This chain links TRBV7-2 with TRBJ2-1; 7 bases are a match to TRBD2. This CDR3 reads CASSLGGGSFF. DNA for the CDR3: TGTGCCAGCAGCTTAGGGGGAGGGTCGTTCTTC.